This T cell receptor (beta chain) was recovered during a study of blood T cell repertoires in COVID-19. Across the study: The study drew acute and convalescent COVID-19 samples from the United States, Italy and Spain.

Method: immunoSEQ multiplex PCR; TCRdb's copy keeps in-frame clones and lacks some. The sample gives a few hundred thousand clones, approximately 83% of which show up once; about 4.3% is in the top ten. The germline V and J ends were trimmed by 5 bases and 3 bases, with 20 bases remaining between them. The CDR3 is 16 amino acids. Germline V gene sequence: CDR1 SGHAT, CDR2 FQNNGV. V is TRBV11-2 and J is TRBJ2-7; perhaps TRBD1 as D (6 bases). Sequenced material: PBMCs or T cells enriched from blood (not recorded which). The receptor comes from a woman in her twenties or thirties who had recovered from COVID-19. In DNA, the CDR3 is TGTGCCAGCAGCCCAAGGCGTCTAGGGGGTCTCTACGAGCAGTACTTC. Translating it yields CASSPRRLGGLYEQYF.